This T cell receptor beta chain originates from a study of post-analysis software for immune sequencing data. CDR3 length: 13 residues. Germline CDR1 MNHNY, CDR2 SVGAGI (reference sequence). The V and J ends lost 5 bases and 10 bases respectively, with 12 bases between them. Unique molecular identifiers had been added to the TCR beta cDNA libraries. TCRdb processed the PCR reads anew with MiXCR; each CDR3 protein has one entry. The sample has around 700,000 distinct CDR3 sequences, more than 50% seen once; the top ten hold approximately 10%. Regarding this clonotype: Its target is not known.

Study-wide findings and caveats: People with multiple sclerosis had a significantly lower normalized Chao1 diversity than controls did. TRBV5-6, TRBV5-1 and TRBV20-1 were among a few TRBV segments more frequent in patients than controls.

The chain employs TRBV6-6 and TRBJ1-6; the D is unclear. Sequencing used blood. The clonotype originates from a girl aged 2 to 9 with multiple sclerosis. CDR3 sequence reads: CASSRVADSPLHF. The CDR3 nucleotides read TGTGCCAGCAGTCGGGTGGCAGACTCACCCCTCCACTTT.